The 19 T cell receptor beta chains in this list originate from one sample, sequenced in a study of shared clonotypes between healthy human individuals. Selected positively for CCR7 and CD45RO-negative, naive CD8 cells excluded terminally differentiated effector memory CD45RA+ cells. Clones were read by immunoSEQ multiplex PCR, and TCRdb kept only the in-frame ones, dropping some. The sample comprises hundreds of thousands of clones, 95% of which are singletons, and approximately 0.11% rests with the top ten. Sequencing was done on a sample of naive CD8+ T cells sorted from blood. These receptors were collected from a woman in her 30s in good health.

The V and J genes are TRBV28 and TRBJ1-2, with a tentative D call TRBD1 (6 bases). V gave up 3 bases and J gave up 3 bases, with 17 bases separating them. This CDR3 contains 16 residues. In germline, CDR1 is MDHEN, CDR2 SYDVKM. CDR3 sequence reads: CASSLTQGGGYYGYTF. The CDR3 region has the DNA TGTGCCAGCAGTTTGACCCAAGGGGGAGGGTACTATGGCTACACCTTC.

The chain employs TRBV7-9 and TRBJ1-5; no reliable D call. V gave up 4 bases and J gave up 0 bases, with 4 bases separating them. Germline CDR1 and CDR2: SEHNR and FQNEAQ (reference sequence). This CDR3 comprises 13 residues. The CDR3 here is CASSSHSNQPQHF. In nucleotides, the CDR3 is TGTGCCAGCAGCTCACATAGCAATCAGCCCCAGCATTTT.

The V and J genes are TRBV28 and TRBJ1-3; D gene ambiguous. The CDR3 is 17 residues long. Germline V lookup: CDR1 MDHEN, CDR2 SYDVKM. Deletions cut 3 bases from V and 1 base from J, with 16 bases between. CDR3 in DNA: TGTGCCAGCAGTTTTGGGGTGCCGAGACTATCTGGAAACACCATATATTTT. This encodes CASSFGVPRLSGNTIYF.

This clone was seen once. The CDR3 bases are TGTGCCAGCAGCACACAGGGTACCACCGGGGAGCTGTTTTTT. This codes for CASSTQGTTGELFF. V and J are TRBV2 and TRBJ2-2, with D perhaps matching TRBD1 (6 bases). The CDR3 runs 14 residues. The germline CDR1 and CDR2 sequences are SNHLY and FYNNEI. Trimming took 6 bases from V and 4 from J, leaving 12 bases between them. Combining the CDR3 with reference TRBV2 and TRBJ2-2 gives the whole variable domain EPEVTQTPSHQVTQMGQEVILRCVPISNHLYFYWYRQILGQKVEFLVSFYNNEISEKSEIFDDQFSVERPDGSNFTLKIRSTKLEDSAMYFCASSTQGTTGELFFGEGSRLTVL.

V gene TRBV4-2 combines with J gene TRBJ1-4; D gene ambiguous. The ends were cut back, 0 bases at V and 10 bases at J, with 21 bases in the middle. This CDR3 comprises 17 residues. Per the germline V gene, CDR1 is LGHNA and CDR2 is YNFKEQ. CDR3 in DNA: TGTGCCAGCAGCCAAGAGAATTTGGGTCAGTCCCTGGGAAAACTGTTTTTT. Its translation is CASSQENLGQSLGKLFF.

The V call is TRBV7-9, the J call TRBJ2-3; 8 positions match TRBD2. The V and J ends lost 5 bases and 5 bases, in that order; junction bases with no gene match: 12. Germline CDR1 reads SEHNR; CDR2 reads FQNEAQ (reference sequence). The CDR3 is 16 amino acids. CDR3 in DNA: TGTGCCAGCAGCGAAACTAGCGGCTCAACCCTAGATACGCAGTATTTT. Encoded protein: CASSETSGSTLDTQYF.

The V gene is TRBV7-9, the J gene TRBJ2-2; possibly TRBD1 for D (5 bases). The V end lost 5 bases, the J end lost 0 bases, and 10 bases lay between the germline ends. Germline V gene data show CDR1 as SEHNR and CDR2 as FQNEAQ (reference sequence). The CDR3 length is 15 residues. This CDR3 is CASSLGESNTGELFF. The DNA of the CDR3 is TGTGCCAGCAGCCTAGGGGAATCGAACACCGGGGAGCTGTTTTTT. The variable domain in full, with the rest retrieved from reference TRBV7-9 and TRBJ2-2, is DTGVSQNPRHKITKRGQNVTFRCDPISEHNRLYWYRQTLGQGPEFLTYFQNEAQLEKSRLLSDRFSAERPKGSFSTLEIQRTEQGDSAMYLCASSLGESNTGELFFGEGSRLTVL.

This rearrangement joins TRBV19 to TRBJ2-3; maybe TRBD1 (5 bases). Between the trimmed V and J ends, which lost 1 base and 7 bases, there was a span of 9 bases. In germline, CDR1 is LNHDA, CDR2 SQIVND (reference sequence). The CDR3 length is 13 residues. The CDR3 here is CASSIGGANTQYF. In DNA form, the CDR3 reads TGTGCCAGTAGTATAGGGGGCGCAAATACGCAGTATTTT.

The rearrangement links TRBV13 to TRBJ2-7, with a possible D match to TRBD2 (5 bases). The CDR3 spans 14 residues. V shed 3 bases and J shed 3 bases, with 12 bases lying between them. Germline V gene lookup returns CDR1 PRHDT and CDR2 FYEKMQ (reference sequence). CDR3 region: CASSFYLEGYEQYF. The CDR3, as DNA: TGTGCCAGCAGCTTCTACCTCGAGGGCTACGAGCAGTACTTC.

The J gene is TRBJ2-2, the V gene TRBV13; the D is unclear. The CDR3 is made up of 15 amino acids. V shed 5 bases and J shed 4 bases, with 14 bases lying between them. Germline assignment: CDR1 PRHDT and CDR2 FYEKMQ (reference sequence). CDR3 residues: CASSRKRLGTGELFF. For the CDR3, the DNA is TGTGCCAGCAGCCGAAAACGTCTGGGCACCGGGGAGCTGTTTTTT.

This rearrangement joins TRBV10-2 to TRBJ2-1, with D possibly being TRBD2 (5 bases). CDR3 length equals 16 residues. V shed 2 bases and J shed 7 bases, with 18 bases lying between them. Germline V CDR1 and CDR2: WSHSY, SAAADI. The CDR3 spells CASSEPGRVGRNEQFF. Written as DNA, the CDR3 is TGCGCCAGCAGTGAGCCCGGGCGGGTCGGTAGGAATGAGCAGTTCTTC.

The count of this clone is one. V and J are TRBV15 and TRBJ2-1; 10 bases are shared with TRBD2. The junction had 1 base not matched to a gene; V was cut back by 6 bases and J by 5 bases. The CDR3 loop spans 13 amino acids. Germline values: CDR1 LNHNV, CDR2 YYDKDF (reference sequence). The CDR3 DNA sequence: TGTGCCACCAGACTAGCGGGGAACAATGAGCAGTTCTTC. Protein product: CATRLAGNNEQFF.

The rearrangement joins TRBV28 to TRBJ2-7; possible D gene TRBD1, 6 bases. Germline-derived CDR1 and CDR2 are MDHEN and SYDVKM. The CDR3 spans 14 residues. Trimming took off 6 bases at V and 1 base at J, with 13 bases between the two ends. The chain's CDR3 is CASRFPGDSYEQYF. In DNA, the CDR3 is TGTGCCAGCAGATTTCCAGGGGATTCCTACGAGCAGTACTTC.

The CDR3 loop reads CASSPDLPDSSGNTIYF. DNA of the CDR3: TGTGCCAGTAGTCCAGATTTACCGGACAGCTCTGGAAACACCATATATTTT. The J gene is TRBJ1-3, the V gene TRBV19; a possible D gene is TRBD1 (6 bases). CDR3 length equals 17 residues. The V end lost 5 bases, the J end lost 0 bases, and 17 bases lay between the germline ends. Per the germline V gene, CDR1 is LNHDA and CDR2 is SQIVND (reference sequence).

V is TRBV28 and J is TRBJ2-5; D gene ambiguous. The end of the DNA fits TRBJ2-7 better, so the J call may be wrong. The CDR3 is made up of 14 amino acids. Germline V CDR1 and CDR2: MDHEN, SYDVKM. The CDR3 DNA reads TGTGCCAGCAGGGACGACCGGCGCGACTACGAGCAGTACTTC. It translates to CASRDDRRDYEQYF.

V is TRBV15 and J is TRBJ1-4; 7 nucleotides match TRBD1. The CDR3 extends over 15 amino acids. The ends lost 3 bases at V and 4 bases at J; junction bases unmatched: 5. Germline loops: CDR1 LNHNV, CDR2 YYDKDF (reference sequence). CDR3 DNA sequence: TGTGCCACCAGCAGCAGGGACAGTCTTAATGAAAAACTGTTTTTT. Translation gives CATSSRDSLNEKLFF.

As DNA, the CDR3 is TGTGCCAGTTCCCCCGGCCAGGGGGTCACAGATACGCAGTATTTT. Translation: CASSPGQGVTDTQYF. This sequence joins TRBV19 and TRBJ2-3; 7 nucleotides line up with TRBD1. Germline V lookup: CDR1 LNHDA, CDR2 SQIVND (reference sequence). V was clipped by 8 bases and J by 2 bases; unmatched bases: 10. The CDR3 totals 15 residues.

The rearrangement joins TRBV19 to TRBJ2-1; D is perhaps TRBD2 (7 bases). In germline, CDR1 is LNHDA, CDR2 SQIVND (reference sequence). The V end was cut by 7 bases, the J end by 6 bases, with 10 bases between. CDR3 length equals 12 residues. CDR3 amino acids: CASTGGTNEQFF. The CDR3 DNA sequence: TGTGCCAGTACGGGGGGCACCAATGAGCAGTTCTTC.

The CDR3 loop is CASSYGLAQETQYF. The CDR3 DNA reads TGTGCCAGCAGCTACGGACTGGCCCAAGAGACCCAGTACTTC. The chain combines TRBV7-2 with TRBJ2-5; a weak D match, TRBD2 (5 bases). CDR1 and CDR2 from the germline V gene are SGHTA and FQGNSA. The V end lost 4 bases, the J end lost 1 base, and 10 bases lay between the germline ends. The CDR3 consists of 14 residues.